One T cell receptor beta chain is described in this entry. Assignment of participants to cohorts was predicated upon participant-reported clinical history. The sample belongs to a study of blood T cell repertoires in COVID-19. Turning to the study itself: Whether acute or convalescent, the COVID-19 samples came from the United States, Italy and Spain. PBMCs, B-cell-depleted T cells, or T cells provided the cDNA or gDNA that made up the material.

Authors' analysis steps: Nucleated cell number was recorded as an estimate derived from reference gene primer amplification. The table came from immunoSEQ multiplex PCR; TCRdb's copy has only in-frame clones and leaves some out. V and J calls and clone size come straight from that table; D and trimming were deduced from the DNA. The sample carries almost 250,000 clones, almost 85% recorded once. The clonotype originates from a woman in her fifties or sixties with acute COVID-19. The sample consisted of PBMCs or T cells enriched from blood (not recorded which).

As DNA, the CDR3 is TGTGCCACCAGCAGAGGTGGGACAGGGGCTGGGGGGACCCAGTACTTC. Protein product: CATSRGGTGAGGTQYF. This chain connects TRBV15 to TRBJ2-5, with 10 bases identical to TRBD1. Germline V CDR1 and CDR2: LNHNV, YYDKDF (reference sequence). The CDR3 length is 16 residues. The ends lost 1 base at V and 7 bases at J; junction bases unmatched: 9.